This T cell receptor beta chain was captured by sequencing in a study of beta chain features in type 1 diabetes. To note about this clone: Its antigen is undetermined.

Regarding the study as a whole: In every one of the four CD4+ subsets, TCRB CDR3s were moderately but significantly shorter in Type 1 diabetes patients.

Germline CDR1 reads MNHEY; CDR2 reads SMNVEV (reference sequence). The ends were cut back, 5 bases at V and 0 bases at J, with 14 bases in the middle. This CDR3 is built from 16 residues. Isolated RNA was reverse transcribed in full, so expressed TCRB transcripts were sequenced. The assay was immunoSEQ multiplex PCR, and TCRdb's table has in-frame clones only and misses some. The repertoire consists of about 150,000 clones, with roughly a tenth occurring once and the leading ten covering approximately 0.68%. The sequenced sample was central memory CD4+ T cells from blood. The receptor was isolated from a man between 18 and 29 years old in good health. The genes are TRBV27 and TRBJ1-3; no clear D gene. The DNA for the CDR3 is TGTGCCAGCAGTCCACGGGTCTCCCTCTCTGGAAACACCATATATTTT. It yields the protein CASSPRVSLSGNTIYF.